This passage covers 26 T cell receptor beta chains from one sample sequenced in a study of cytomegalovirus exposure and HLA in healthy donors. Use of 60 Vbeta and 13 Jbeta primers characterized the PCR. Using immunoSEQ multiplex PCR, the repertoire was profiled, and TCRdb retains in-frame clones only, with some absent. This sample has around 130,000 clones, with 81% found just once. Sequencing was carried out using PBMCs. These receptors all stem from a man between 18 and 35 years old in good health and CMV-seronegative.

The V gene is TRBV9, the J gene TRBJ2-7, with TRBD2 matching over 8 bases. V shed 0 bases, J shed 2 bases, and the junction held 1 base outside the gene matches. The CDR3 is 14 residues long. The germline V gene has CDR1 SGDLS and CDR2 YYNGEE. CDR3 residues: CASSVGRGAYEQYF. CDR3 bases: TGTGCCAGCAGCGTAGGGCGGGGGGCCTACGAGCAGTACTTC.

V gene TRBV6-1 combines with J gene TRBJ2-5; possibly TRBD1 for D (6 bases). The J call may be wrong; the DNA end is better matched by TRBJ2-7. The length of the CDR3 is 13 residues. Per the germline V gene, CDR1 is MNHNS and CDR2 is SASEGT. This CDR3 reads CASSGRTVYEQYF. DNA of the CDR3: TGTGCCAGCAGTGGACGGACAGTCTACGAGCAGTACTTC.

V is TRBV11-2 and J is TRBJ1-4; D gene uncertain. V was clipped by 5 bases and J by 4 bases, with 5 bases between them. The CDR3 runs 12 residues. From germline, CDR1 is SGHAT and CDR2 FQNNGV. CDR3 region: CASSPHNEKLFF. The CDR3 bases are TGTGCCAGCAGCCCCCATAATGAAAAACTGTTTTTT.

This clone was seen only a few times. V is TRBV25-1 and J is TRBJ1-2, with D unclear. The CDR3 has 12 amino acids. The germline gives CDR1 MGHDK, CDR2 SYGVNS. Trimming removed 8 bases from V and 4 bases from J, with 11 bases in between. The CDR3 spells CASFSGIYGYTF. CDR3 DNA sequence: TGTGCCAGCTTTAGCGGTATCTATGGCTACACCTTC.

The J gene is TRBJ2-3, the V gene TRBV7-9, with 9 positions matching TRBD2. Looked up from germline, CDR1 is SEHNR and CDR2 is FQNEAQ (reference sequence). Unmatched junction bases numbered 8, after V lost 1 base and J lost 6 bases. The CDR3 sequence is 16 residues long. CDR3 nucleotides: TGTGCCAGCAGCTTAGGAGCGGGGGGACCCGGGGATACGCAGTATTTT. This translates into CASSLGAGGPGDTQYF.

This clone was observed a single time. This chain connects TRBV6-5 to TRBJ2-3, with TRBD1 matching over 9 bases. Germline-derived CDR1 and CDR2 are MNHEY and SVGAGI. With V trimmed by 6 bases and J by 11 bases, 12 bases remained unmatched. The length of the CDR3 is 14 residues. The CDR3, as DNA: TGTGCCAGCAGAAGGACAGGGGCACAGATACGGCAGTATTTT. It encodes CASRRTGAQIRQYF.

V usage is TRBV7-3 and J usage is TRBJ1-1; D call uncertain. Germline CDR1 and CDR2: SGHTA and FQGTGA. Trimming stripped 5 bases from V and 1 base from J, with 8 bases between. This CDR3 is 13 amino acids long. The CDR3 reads CASSLGRNTEAFF. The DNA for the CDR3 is TGTGCCAGCAGCCTGGGCAGGAACACTGAAGCTTTCTTT.

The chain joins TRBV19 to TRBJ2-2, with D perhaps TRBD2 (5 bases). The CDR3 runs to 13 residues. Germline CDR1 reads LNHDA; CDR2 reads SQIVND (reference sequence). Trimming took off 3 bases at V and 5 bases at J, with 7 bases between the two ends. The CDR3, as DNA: TGTGCCAGTAGTATCGGGAAGACCGGGGAGCTGTTTTTT. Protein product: CASSIGKTGELFF.

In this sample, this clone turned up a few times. CDR3 in amino acids: CASSPTQGNSPLHF. CDR3 sequence (DNA): TGCGCCAGCAGCCCGACCCAGGGGAATTCACCCCTCCACTTT. The chain employs TRBV5-1 and TRBJ1-6, with D possibly matching TRBD1 (6 bases). Germline V lookup: CDR1 SGHRS, CDR2 YFSETQ. Trimming shortened V by 4 bases and J by 7 bases, and 12 bases separated the two germline ends. The CDR3 length is 14 residues.

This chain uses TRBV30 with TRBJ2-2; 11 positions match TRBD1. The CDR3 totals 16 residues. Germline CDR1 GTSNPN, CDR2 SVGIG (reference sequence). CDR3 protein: CAGTFRDRGTPGELFF. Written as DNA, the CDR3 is TGTGCGGGGACCTTCCGGGACAGGGGGACCCCCGGGGAGCTGTTTTTT.

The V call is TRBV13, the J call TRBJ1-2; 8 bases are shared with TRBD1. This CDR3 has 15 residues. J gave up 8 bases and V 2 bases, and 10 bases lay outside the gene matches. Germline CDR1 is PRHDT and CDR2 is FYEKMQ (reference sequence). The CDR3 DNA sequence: TGTGCCAGCAGCTTAACGACAGGGGAAGATTTGGGCTACACCTTC. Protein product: CASSLTTGEDLGYTF.

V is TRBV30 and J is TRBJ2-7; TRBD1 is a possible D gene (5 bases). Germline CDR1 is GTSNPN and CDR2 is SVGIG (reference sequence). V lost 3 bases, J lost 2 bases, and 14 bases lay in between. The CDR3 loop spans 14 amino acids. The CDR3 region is CAWSDLGAPYEQYF. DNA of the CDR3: TGTGCCTGGAGCGATCTAGGGGCCCCCTACGAGCAGTACTTC.

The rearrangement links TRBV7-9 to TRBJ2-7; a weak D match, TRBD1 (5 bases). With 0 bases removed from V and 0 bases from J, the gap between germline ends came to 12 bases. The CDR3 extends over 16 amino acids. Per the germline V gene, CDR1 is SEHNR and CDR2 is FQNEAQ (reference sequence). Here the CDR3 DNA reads TGTGCCAGCAGCTTAGCCCCGACAGAGAGCTCCTACGAGCAGTACTTC. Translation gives CASSLAPTESSYEQYF.

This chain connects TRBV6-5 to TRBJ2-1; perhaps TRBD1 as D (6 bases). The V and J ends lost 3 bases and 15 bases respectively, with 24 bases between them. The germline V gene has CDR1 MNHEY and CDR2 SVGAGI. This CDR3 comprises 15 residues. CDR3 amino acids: CASSYTRGGAVSRFF. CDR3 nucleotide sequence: TGTGCCAGCAGTTATACCCGAGGGGGTGCGGTAAGCCGGTTCTTC.

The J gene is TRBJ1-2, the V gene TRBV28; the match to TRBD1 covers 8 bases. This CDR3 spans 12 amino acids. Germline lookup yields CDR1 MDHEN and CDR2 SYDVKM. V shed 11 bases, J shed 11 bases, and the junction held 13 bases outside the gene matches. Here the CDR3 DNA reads TGTGCCGTTCTTTCGGGACAGGCCCAATACACCTTC. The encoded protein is CAVLSGQAQYTF.

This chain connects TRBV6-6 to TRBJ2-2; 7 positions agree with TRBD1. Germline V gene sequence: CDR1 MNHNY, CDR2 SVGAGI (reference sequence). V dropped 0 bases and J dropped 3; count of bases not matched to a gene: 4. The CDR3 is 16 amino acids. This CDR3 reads CASSYSTGIDTGELFF. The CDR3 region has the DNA TGTGCCAGCAGTTACTCGACAGGGATCGACACCGGGGAGCTGTTTTTT.

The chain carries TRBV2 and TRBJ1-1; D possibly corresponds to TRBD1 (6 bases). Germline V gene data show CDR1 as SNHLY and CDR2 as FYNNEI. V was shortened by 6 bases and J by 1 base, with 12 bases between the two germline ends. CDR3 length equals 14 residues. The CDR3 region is CASSNGQSNTEAFF. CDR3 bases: TGTGCCAGCAGCAATGGACAGTCGAACACTGAAGCTTTCTTT.

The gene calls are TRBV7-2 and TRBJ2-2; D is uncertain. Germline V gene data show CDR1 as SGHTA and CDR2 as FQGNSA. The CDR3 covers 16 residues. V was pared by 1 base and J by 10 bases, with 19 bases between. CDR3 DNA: TGTGCCAGCAGCTTAGGGCCGTCCCGTCAATTGTCGGAGCTGTTTTTT. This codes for CASSLGPSRQLSELFF.

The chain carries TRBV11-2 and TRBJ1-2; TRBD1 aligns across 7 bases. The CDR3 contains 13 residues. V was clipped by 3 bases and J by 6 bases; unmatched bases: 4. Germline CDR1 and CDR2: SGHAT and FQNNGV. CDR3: CASSLTGPDGYTF. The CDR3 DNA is TGTGCCAGCAGCTTGACAGGGCCAGATGGCTACACCTTC.

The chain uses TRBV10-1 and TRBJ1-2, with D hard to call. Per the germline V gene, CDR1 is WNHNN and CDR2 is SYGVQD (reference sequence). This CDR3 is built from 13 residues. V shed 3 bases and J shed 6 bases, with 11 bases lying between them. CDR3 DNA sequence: TGCGCCAGCAGTGATGCGGGATACCATGGCTACACCTTC. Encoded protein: CASSDAGYHGYTF.

This CDR3 is CASSESYWAGQNTEAFF. CDR3 sequence (DNA): TGTGCCAGCAGTGAGTCATATTGGGCAGGGCAGAACACTGAAGCTTTCTTT. V gene TRBV2 combines with J gene TRBJ1-1; maybe TRBD1 (5 bases). Trimming removed 3 bases at V and 1 base at J, with 18 bases between. Germline V gene lookup returns CDR1 SNHLY and CDR2 FYNNEI. This CDR3 has 17 amino acids. The whole variable domain, filled in from reference TRBV2 and TRBJ1-1, reads EPEVTQTPSHQVTQMGQEVILRCVPISNHLYFYWYRQILGQKVEFLVSFYNNEISEKSEIFDDQFSVERPDGSNFTLKIRSTKLEDSAMYFCASSESYWAGQNTEAFFGQGTRLTVV.

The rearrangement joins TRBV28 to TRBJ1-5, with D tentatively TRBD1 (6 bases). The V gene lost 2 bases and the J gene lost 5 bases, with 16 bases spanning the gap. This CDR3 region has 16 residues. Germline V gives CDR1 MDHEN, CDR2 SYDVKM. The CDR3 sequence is CASSLGGQPMDQPQHF. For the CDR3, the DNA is TGTGCCAGCAGTTTAGGTGGACAGCCGATGGATCAGCCCCAGCATTTT.

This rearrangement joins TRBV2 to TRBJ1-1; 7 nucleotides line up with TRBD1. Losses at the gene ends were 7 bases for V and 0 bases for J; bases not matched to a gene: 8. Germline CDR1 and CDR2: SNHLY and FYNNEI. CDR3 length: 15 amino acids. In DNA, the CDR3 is TGTGCCAGCATCAGGGGGAAGGCGATGAACACTGAAGCTTTCTTT. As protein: CASIRGKAMNTEAFF.

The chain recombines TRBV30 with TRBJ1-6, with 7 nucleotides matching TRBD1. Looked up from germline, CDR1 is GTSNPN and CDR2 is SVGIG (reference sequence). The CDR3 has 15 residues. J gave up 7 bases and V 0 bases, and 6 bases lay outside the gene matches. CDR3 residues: CAWSVAGTENSPLHF. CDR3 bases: TGTGCCTGGAGTGTAGCCGGGACAGAGAATTCACCCCTCCACTTT.

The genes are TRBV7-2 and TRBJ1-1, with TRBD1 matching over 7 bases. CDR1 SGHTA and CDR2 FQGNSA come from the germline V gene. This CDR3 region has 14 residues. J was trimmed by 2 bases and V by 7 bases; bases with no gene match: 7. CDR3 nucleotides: TGTGCCAGCAAATGGGACAGTAGAAACACTGAAGCTTTCTTT. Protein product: CASKWDSRNTEAFF.

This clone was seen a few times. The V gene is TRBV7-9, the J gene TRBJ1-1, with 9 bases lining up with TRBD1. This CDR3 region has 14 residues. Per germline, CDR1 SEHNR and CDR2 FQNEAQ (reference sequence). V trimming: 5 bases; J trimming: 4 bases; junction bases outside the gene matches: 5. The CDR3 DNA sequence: TGTGCCAGCAGCAGTGGACAGGGGTCCACTGAAGCTTTCTTT. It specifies CASSSGQGSTEAFF.